The 31 T cell receptor beta chains below were found in one sample sequenced in a study of brain T cells in children with intractable seizures. Clones were read by immunoSEQ multiplex PCR, and TCRdb kept only the in-frame ones, dropping some. The sample consists of 55,000 to 80,000 clones, roughly 95% of them appearing once. This specimen consisted of peripheral blood, obtained at surgery. Receptors originate from a boy under two years old with focal cortical dysplasia and intractable seizures.

The genes are TRBV7-6 and TRBJ1-4; 7 bases are a match to TRBD1. CDR3 length: 14 amino acids. The V segment lost 2 bases and the J segment 6 bases; nucleotides outside the gene matches: 3. From germline, CDR1 is SGHVS and CDR2 FNYEAQ. Written as DNA, the CDR3 is TGTGCCAGCAGCTTATTAGGGACAGATGAAAAACTGTTTTTT. Protein sequence: CASSLLGTDEKLFF.

The chain has TRBV6-5 and TRBJ1-6; no firm D call. V lost 2 bases, J lost 2 bases, and 7 bases lay in between. Germline V CDR1 and CDR2: MNHEY, SVGAGI. There are 15 residues in the CDR3. For the CDR3, the DNA is TGTGCCAGCAGTTACGAACAGACCTATAATTCACCCCTCCACTTT. Translating it yields CASSYEQTYNSPLHF.

The chain joins TRBV6-2 or TRBV6-3 to TRBJ2-7; D gene uncertain. The V and J ends lost 6 bases and 6 bases respectively, with 12 bases between them. The CDR3 is 12 amino acids. Germline assignment: CDR1 MNHEY and CDR2 SVGEGT. Written as DNA, the CDR3 is TGTGCCAGCAGCGAGATGTATGGCGAGCAGTACTTC. It is translated as CASSEMYGEQYF.

This sequence joins TRBV24-1 and TRBJ2-3; weak D call: TRBD1 (6 bases). This CDR3 region has 15 residues. Per the germline V gene, CDR1 is KGHDR and CDR2 is SFDVKD. V dropped 1 base and J dropped 4 bases, with 11 bases sitting between them. The CDR3 DNA reads TGTGCCACCAGTGATTTCGAACAGGGCGCAGATACGCAGTATTTT. It yields the protein CATSDFEQGADTQYF.

The CDR3 DNA reads TGTGCCAGCAGCGTAGGGACCGGCGATGAGCAGTTCTTC. This translates into CASSVGTGDEQFF. The chain uses TRBV9 and TRBJ2-1; D call uncertain. Deletions cut 0 bases from V and 8 bases from J, with 9 bases between. From germline, CDR1 is SGDLS and CDR2 YYNGEE. The CDR3 has 13 amino acids.

The chain couples TRBV18 to TRBJ2-7, with TRBD2 identical over 14 bases. V shed 4 bases and J 4 bases; nucleotides not matched to a gene: 3. The length of the CDR3 is 15 residues. In germline, CDR1 is KGHSH, CDR2 LQKENI. The CDR3 nucleotides read TGTGCCAGCTCACAGGGGACTAGCGGGGGTTACGAGCAGTACTTC. Its translation: CASSQGTSGGYEQYF.

The chain carries TRBV12-3 or TRBV12-4 and TRBJ2-7; D unclear. This CDR3 is 11 amino acids long. Trimming removed 6 bases at V and 2 bases at J, with 5 bases between. CDR3 DNA: TGTGCCAGCAGCAAAACCTACGAGCAGTACTTC. Its protein is CASSKTYEQYF.

The chain combines TRBV7-2 with TRBJ2-3, with D tentatively TRBD2 (5 bases). Deletions cut 1 base from V and 5 bases from J, with 7 bases between. Germline V CDR1 and CDR2: SGHTA, FQGNSA. This CDR3 spans 13 amino acids. CDR3 region: CASSLGAGDTQYF. CDR3 in DNA: TGTGCCAGCAGCTTAGGGGCGGGAGATACGCAGTATTTT.

V and J are TRBV5-8 and TRBJ2-4; 7 bases align to TRBD1. This CDR3 has 14 residues. Germline V gives CDR1 SGHTS, CDR2 YDEGEE. The ends lost 5 bases at V and 2 bases at J; junction bases unmatched: 4. CDR3 DNA sequence: TGTGCCAGCAGAAAGACAGGGACCAAAAACATTCAGTACTTC. It encodes CASRKTGTKNIQYF.

This chain uses TRBV6-2 or TRBV6-3 with TRBJ2-3; D not resolved. The germline CDR1 and CDR2 sequences are MNHEY and SVGEGT. The CDR3 is 13 residues long. V dropped 5 bases and J dropped 6 bases, with 12 bases sitting between them. The CDR3, as DNA: TGTGCCAGCAGTGAGGTAGTTCCCGATACGCAGTATTTT. Protein: CASSEVVPDTQYF.

In its sample, this clone was seen once. The chain joins TRBV7-6 to TRBJ1-6; TRBD1 aligns across 7 bases. This CDR3 is built from 16 residues. The V gene end was trimmed by 5 bases and the J gene end by 6 bases; junction bases not matched to a gene: 10. Per germline, CDR1 SGHVS and CDR2 FNYEAQ. CDR3 sequence reads: CASSRGQAARNSPLHF. CDR3 nucleotide sequence: TGTGCCAGCAGCCGTGGACAGGCGGCACGTAATTCACCCCTCCACTTT.

The V gene is TRBV24-1, the J gene TRBJ2-7; the match to TRBD1 covers 7 bases. CDR1 KGHDR and CDR2 SFDVKD come from the germline V gene. Losses at the gene ends were 9 bases for V and 1 base for J; bases not matched to a gene: 2. The CDR3 loop spans 12 amino acids. The CDR3 here is CATSGQSYEQYF. CDR3 nucleotide sequence: TGTGCCACCTCGGGACAGTCCTACGAGCAGTACTTC.

V gene TRBV12-3 or TRBV12-4 combines with J gene TRBJ2-2; no definite D call. This CDR3 spans 13 amino acids. The ends were cut back, 1 base at V and 5 bases at J, with 5 bases in the middle. The CDR3 coding sequence is TGTGCCAGCAGTTTAGTTGGAACCGGGGAGCTGTTTTTT. Translated: CASSLVGTGELFF.

The chain has TRBV29-1 and TRBJ2-3; weak D call: TRBD1 (7 bases). In germline, CDR1 is SQVTM, CDR2 ANQGSEA. The CDR3 length is 16 residues. Trimming removed 4 bases from V and 0 bases from J, with 17 bases in between. CDR3 in DNA: TGCAGCGTTGGGGGTTTGACAGGGACTAGCACAGATACGCAGTATTTT. As protein: CSVGGLTGTSTDTQYF.

This clone was observed a single time. The rearrangement joins TRBV19 to TRBJ2-2; TRBD1 or TRBD2 may be the D gene (5 bases each). CDR1 LNHDA and CDR2 SQIVND come from the germline V gene (reference sequence). V shed 7 bases and J shed 1 base, with 13 bases lying between them. The CDR3 spans 15 residues. The CDR3: CASTPGTGNTGELFF. CDR3 DNA sequence: TGTGCCAGTACCCCGGGAACAGGGAACACCGGGGAGCTGTTTTTT. The whole variable domain, remainder taken from reference TRBV19 and TRBJ2-2, is DGGITQSPKYLFRKEGQNVTLSCEQNLNHDAMYWYRQDPGQGLRLIYYSQIVNDFQKGDIAEGYSVSREKKESFPLTVTSAQKNPTAFYLCASTPGTGNTGELFFGEGSRLTVL.

This clone has only one observation. V usage is TRBV28 and J usage is TRBJ2-3; TRBD1 aligns across 8 bases. The CDR3 length is 15 residues. CDR1 is MDHEN, CDR2 SYDVKM, per germline. The junction had 10 bases not matched to a gene; V was cut back by 3 bases and J by 8 bases. CDR3 region: CASSFWDRTPRTQYF. The DNA for the CDR3 is TGTGCCAGCAGTTTTTGGGACAGGACCCCCCGTACGCAGTATTTT.

This chain connects TRBV9 to TRBJ2-5, with no clear D. CDR1 SGDLS and CDR2 YYNGEE come from the germline V gene. The ends were cut back, 0 bases at V and 5 bases at J, with 8 bases in the middle. This CDR3 region has 13 residues. CDR3 sequence reads: CASSVDGPETQYF. The CDR3, as DNA: TGTGCCAGCAGCGTAGATGGTCCCGAGACCCAGTACTTC.

The chain joins TRBV9 to TRBJ2-3, with 8 positions matching TRBD2. This CDR3 has 15 residues. Germline assignment: CDR1 SGDLS and CDR2 YYNGEE. V shed 3 bases and J 3 bases; nucleotides not matched to a gene: 6. CDR3 DNA: TGTGCCAGCAGCGCCCGGGGGGGCTCGACAGATACGCAGTATTTT. Amino acid sequence: CASSARGGSTDTQYF. Drawing the rest from reference TRBV9 and TRBJ2-3, the complete variable domain is DSGVTQTPKHLITATGQRVTLRCSPRSGDLSVYWYQQSLDQGLQFLIQYYNGEERAKGNILERFSAQQFPDLHSELNLSSLELGDSALYFCASSARGGSTDTQYFGPGTRLTVL.

This chain links TRBV18 with TRBJ2-3, with 11 bases lining up with TRBD2. The germline CDR1 and CDR2 sequences are KGHSH and LQKENI. Unmatched junction bases numbered 6, after V lost 6 bases and J lost 4 bases. This CDR3 has 15 amino acids. CDR3 coding DNA: TGTGCCAGCTCTTTTACTAGCGGGAGATCAGATACGCAGTATTTT. This codes for CASSFTSGRSDTQYF.

The chain's CDR3 is CASSYFRTGFGGYTF. Here the CDR3 DNA reads TGTGCCAGCAGTTACTTCCGAACAGGGTTCGGTGGCTACACCTTC. The chain combines TRBV6-2 or TRBV6-3 with TRBJ1-2; possible D gene TRBD1, 6 bases. Trimming removed 1 base from V and 7 bases from J, with 16 bases in between. There are 15 residues in the CDR3. Germline V lookup: CDR1 MNHEY, CDR2 SVGEGT.

V usage is TRBV6-2 or TRBV6-3 and J usage is TRBJ2-1; 9 positions agree with TRBD2. V was clipped by 4 bases and J by 6 bases; unmatched bases: 7. CDR3 length: 15 residues. CDR1 MNHEY and CDR2 SVGEGT come from the germline V gene. DNA for the CDR3: TGTGCCAGCAGTTCACCCGGGACTAGCCCCAATGAGCAGTTCTTC. Its translation: CASSSPGTSPNEQFF.

The chain couples TRBV6-2 or TRBV6-3 to TRBJ2-7; TRBD1 or TRBD2 may be the D gene (5 bases each). This CDR3 is 17 amino acids long. Germline V CDR1 and CDR2: MNHEY, SVGEGT. Trimming shortened V by 8 bases and J by 6 bases, and 29 bases separated the two germline ends. The CDR3 region has the DNA TGTGCCAGCTGTTTTGCTTTACTCGGGACGGACTGCACCGAGCAGTACTTC. This codes for CASCFALLGTDCTEQYF.

The gene calls are TRBV3-1 (or the pseudogene TRBV3-2) and TRBJ1-4; D gene ambiguous. Trimming took off 4 bases at V and 8 bases at J, with 14 bases between the two ends. Per the germline V gene, CDR1 is LGHDT and CDR2 is YNNKEL (reference sequence). This CDR3 is built from 14 residues. CDR3 DNA sequence: TGTGCCAGCAGCCGAACCTCGGCCAACGAAAAACTGTTTTTT. Protein sequence: CASSRTSANEKLFF.

The gene calls are TRBV6-4 and TRBJ2-1; no clear D. CDR3 length: 12 amino acids. V was pared by 2 bases and J by 5 bases, with 4 bases between. The V gene's germline CDR1 is MRHNA and CDR2 SNTAGT. The CDR3 DNA sequence: TGTGCCAGCAGTGACAGGGACAATGAGCAGTTCTTC. Protein: CASSDRDNEQFF.

The rearrangement joins TRBV7-9 to TRBJ2-2; TRBD2 is a possible D gene (5 bases). The CDR3 length is 15 residues. Trimming took off 2 bases at V and 6 bases at J, with 13 bases between the two ends. Germline CDR1 is SEHNR and CDR2 is FQNEAQ (reference sequence). CDR3 sequence: CASSLTGFWAGELFF. For the CDR3, the DNA is TGTGCCAGCAGCTTAACGGGGTTTTGGGCCGGGGAGCTGTTTTTT.

The CDR3 DNA reads as TGTGCCAGCAGTTTAGGGCAGGGGGGAAATAATTCACCCCTCCACTTT. Residues: CASSLGQGGNNSPLHF. This sequence joins TRBV28 and TRBJ1-6; TRBD1 aligns across 7 bases. The CDR3 spans 16 residues. With 2 bases clipped from V and 5 bases from J, the junction kept 6 bases outside the gene matches. The germline V gene encodes CDR1 MDHEN and CDR2 SYDVKM.

This clone was seen once. V is TRBV5-5 and J is TRBJ1-1; D is unresolved. CDR3 length: 14 residues. Trimming took 0 bases from V and 1 from J, leaving 7 bases between them. Germline values: CDR1 SGHKS, CDR2 YYEKEE (reference sequence). This chain's CDR3 is CASSLGHSNTEAFF. The CDR3, as DNA: TGTGCCAGCAGCTTGGGGCATTCGAACACTGAAGCTTTCTTT.

The gene calls are TRBV6-2 or TRBV6-3 and TRBJ2-2; 11 bases line up with TRBD2. J was trimmed by 0 bases and V by 0 bases; bases with no gene match: 3. Germline V lookup: CDR1 MNHEY, CDR2 SVGEGT. The CDR3 is 18 residues long. In DNA form, the CDR3 reads TGTGCCAGCAGTTACTCGTTTAGCGGGAGGGCGAACACCGGGGAGCTGTTTTTT. Its translation is CASSYSFSGRANTGELFF.

The chain combines TRBV6-5 with TRBJ1-5, with D tentatively TRBD1 (5 bases). CDR3 size: 14 residues. V lost 5 bases and J 3 bases, leaving 11 bases between the germline ends. Per the germline V gene, CDR1 is MNHEY and CDR2 is SVGAGI. The CDR3 DNA reads TGTGCCAGCAGTCCCACAGGATTCAATCAGCCCCAGCATTTT. Protein sequence: CASSPTGFNQPQHF.

The chain has TRBV10-2 and TRBJ1-4; 7 positions match TRBD1. Germline V CDR1 and CDR2: WSHSY, SAAADI. V trimming: 6 bases; J trimming: 5 bases; junction bases outside the gene matches: 9. The CDR3 runs to 15 residues. CDR3 residues: CASRNDRAPNEKLFF. In DNA, the CDR3 is TGCGCCAGCAGGAACGACAGGGCCCCCAATGAAAAACTGTTTTTT.

This clone was counted a single time. The chain carries TRBV7-8 and TRBJ2-7; D is unresolved. V lost 3 bases, J lost 0 bases, and 6 bases lay in between. The germline V gene has CDR1 SGHVS and CDR2 FQNEAQ. The CDR3 loop spans 13 amino acids. The CDR3 region is CASSFPASYEQYF. Written as DNA, the CDR3 is TGTGCCAGCAGCTTCCCAGCCTCCTACGAGCAGTACTTC. The variable domain in full, with the rest retrieved from reference TRBV7-8 and TRBJ2-7, is GAGVSQSPRYKVAKRGQDVALRCDPISGHVSLFWYQQALGQGPEFLTYFQNEAQLDKSGLPSDRFFAERPEGSVSTLKIQRTQQEDSAVYLCASSFPASYEQYFGPGTRLTVT.